A selection of T cell receptor beta chains follows, all from one sample in a study of blood T cell repertoires in COVID-19. Produced via immunoSEQ multiplex PCR; TCRdb's table is partial and in-frame only. Here the sample spans around 220,000 clones, 86% being singletons. The sample was peripheral blood. The receptor source for this set is a woman in her fifties or sixties with COVID-19, enrolled during active disease. The CDR3 runs from the conserved cysteine through the conserved F or W. The order of the fields is D gene, clone size, J gene, V gene, CDR3 protein, CDR3 DNA. The D gene is left open where the match is weak. A clone size is listed for some rows: how often the clone was seen (once, few, many), or a class if it is expanded.

- - TRBJ1-2 TRBV27 CASSLNPQGNGYTF TGTGCCAGCAGTTTAAACCCCCAGGGTAATGGCTACACCTTC
TRBD1 once TRBJ2-3 TRBV7-9 CASRTTGQGASTDTQYF TGTGCCAGCAGAACCACCGGACAGGGGGCCTCGACAGATACGCAGTATTTT
- - TRBJ2-1 TRBV6-1 CASSEVGQPYNEQFF TGTGCCAGCAGTGAAGTCGGACAGCCCTACAATGAGCAGTTCTTC
- - TRBJ1-3 TRBV11-3 CASSSRETSGNTIYF TGTGCCAGCAGCTCCCGCGAGACATCTGGAAACACCATATATTTT
TRBD1 once TRBJ1-2 TRBV19 CASSLTPGQASGYTF TGTGCCAGTAGTCTAACGCCGGGACAGGCATCGGGCTACACCTTC
TRBD1 - TRBJ2-1 TRBV5-8 CASSSDRGWGNEQFF TGTGCCAGCAGCTCCGACAGGGGATGGGGCAATGAGCAGTTCTTC
- - TRBJ1-2 TRBV19 CASTWGGSGRTSSGYTF TGTGCCAGTACCTGGGGTGGTTCGGGGAGGACTTCGAGTGGCTACACCTTC
TRBD1 once TRBJ1-2 TRBV5-1 CASSFGTGANYGYTF TGCGCCAGCAGCTTCGGGACAGGAGCTAACTATGGCTACACCTTC
- - TRBJ1-3 TRBV6-5 CASSYSRAGGGNTIYF TGTGCCAGCAGTTACTCCAGGGCCGGGGGTGGAAACACCATATATTTT
TRBD2 - TRBJ2-5 TRBV4-1 CASSPPRASGETQYF TGCGCCAGCAGCCCCCCCCGGGCTAGCGGGGAGACCCAGTACTTC
TRBD1 - TRBJ1-5 TRBV2 CASSLRGQAGNQPQHF TGTGCCAGCAGTCTTCGGGGACAGGCTGGCAATCAGCCCCAGCATTTT
TRBD1 - TRBJ2-2 TRBV5-4 CASSLKGQPNTGELFF TGTGCCAGCAGCTTGAAGGGACAGCCAAACACCGGGGAGCTGTTTTTT
- - TRBJ2-7 TRBV19 CASSIRGGFHEQYF TGTGCCAGTAGTATCAGGGGCGGGTTCCACGAGCAGTACTTC
- few TRBJ1-3 TRBV5-1 CASSLDGLRGNTIYF TGCGCCAGCAGCTTGGATGGTCTCCGGGGAAACACCATATATTTT
TRBD1 - TRBJ2-7 TRBV11-3 CASSLGTGQPIWEQYF TGTGCCAGCAGCCTCGGTACGGGACAGCCGATTTGGGAGCAGTACTTC
TRBD1 - TRBJ1-1 TRBV9 CASSKRTGGLNTEAFF TGTGCCAGCAGCAAACGGACAGGGGGCCTAAACACTGAAGCTTTCTTT
TRBD1 - TRBJ1-5 TRBV28 CASSLDRGRNQPQHF TGTGCCAGCAGTCTTGACAGGGGGCGCAATCAGCCCCAGCATTTT
TRBD2 - TRBJ2-3 TRBV2 CASDFILAGAPRSTDTQYF TGTGCCAGCGATTTTATACTAGCGGGGGCCCCTCGAAGCACAGATACGCAGTATTTT
TRBD1 - TRBJ1-2 TRBV19 CASSARRDRIKGNYGYTF TGTGCCAGTAGTGCTCGCCGGGACAGGATTAAAGGAAACTATGGCTACACCTTC
TRBD1 - TRBJ2-3 TRBV7-8 CASSFMTGGRTDTQYF TGTGCCAGCAGCTTTATGACAGGGGGGCGCACAGATACGCAGTATTTT
- - TRBJ2-3 TRBV3-1/TRBV3-2 CASSQGRGTTDTQYF TGTGCCAGCAGCCAAGGGCGGGGAACCACAGATACGCAGTATTTT
TRBD2 - TRBJ2-1 TRBV29-1 CSVDFAGGSYEQFF TGCAGCGTTGACTTCGCGGGGGGGAGCTATGAGCAGTTCTTC
TRBD1 - TRBJ1-6 TRBV6-6 CASSRDTGADSPLHF TGTGCCAGCAGCCGAGACACAGGGGCAGACTCACCCCTCCACTTT
- - TRBJ1-1 TRBV19 CASRREPLNTEAFF TGTGCCAGCCGGAGGGAACCCTTGAACACTGAAGCTTTCTTT
- - TRBJ1-1 TRBV11-2 CASSPSMGGRYTEAFF TGTGCCAGCAGCCCCTCGATGGGCGGGAGGTACACTGAAGCTTTCTTT
TRBD2 once TRBJ2-2 TRBV27 CASRLAGLNTGELFF TGTGCCAGCAGGCTAGCGGGGTTAAACACCGGGGAGCTGTTTTTT
- few TRBJ2-3 TRBV19 CASGQTSTDTQYF TGTGCCAGCGGACAGACTAGCACAGATACGCAGTATTTT
- - TRBJ2-2 TRBV7-2 CAILGSGELFF TGTGCCATCCTAGGTAGCGGGGAGCTGTTTTTT
- - TRBJ2-1 TRBV5-1 CASSSTPTRMMTDEQFF TGCGCCAGCAGCTCGACCCCAACTAGGATGATGACGGATGAGCAGTTCTTC
- - TRBJ1-6 TRBV18 CASSPDGQSSPLHF TGTGCCAGCTCACCCGACGGACAAAGTTCACCCCTCCACTTT
TRBD1 - TRBJ2-7 TRBV6-5 CASRTGTGVHEQYF TGTGCCAGCAGGACCGGGACAGGGGTCCACGAGCAGTACTTC
- - TRBJ1-1 TRBV7-8 CASSHTETKVSKQNTEAFF TGTGCCAGCAGCCACACAGAGACTAAAGTCAGTAAACAGAACACTGAAGCTTTCTTT
- - TRBJ1-5 TRBV5-1 CASSLGGINQPQHF TGCGCCAGCAGCTTGGGCGGAATCAATCAGCCCCAGCATTTT
TRBD1 - TRBJ1-4 TRBV5-1 CASSIGTGGAGKLFF TGCGCCAGCAGCATCGGGACAGGGGGCGCCGGGAAACTGTTTTTT
- - TRBJ1-6 TRBV5-4 CASHEQGRVSPLHF TGTGCCAGCCATGAACAGGGTAGAGTCTCACCCCTCCACTTT
- few TRBJ1-2 TRBV7-3 CASSLTARGESNTF TGTGCCAGCAGCTTAACGGCCAGGGGCGAGTCTAACACCTTC
- - TRBJ2-1 TRBV12-5 CASGREASYNEQFF TGTGCTAGTGGTAGAGAGGCTTCCTACAATGAGCAGTTCTTC
- - TRBJ2-1 TRBV10-2 CASSAPGTPYEQFF TGCGCCAGCAGTGCCCCCGGGACACCTTATGAGCAGTTCTTC
TRBD1 - TRBJ2-2 TRBV18 CASSPPRTGHTGELFF TGTGCCAGCTCACCACCACGGACAGGGCACACCGGGGAGCTGTTTTTT
TRBD1 - TRBJ2-3 TRBV5-6 CASSFRLTGERTDTQYF TGTGCCAGCAGCTTCCGACTGACAGGGGAAAGAACAGATACGCAGTATTTT
TRBD2 - TRBJ2-3 TRBV6-2/TRBV6-3 CASSRGLAGSTDTQYF TGTGCCAGCAGCAGGGGACTAGCGGGGAGTACAGATACGCAGTATTTT
- - TRBJ2-5 TRBV5-4 CASSSKETQYF TGTGCCAGCAGCTCTAAAGAGACCCAGTACTTC
- few TRBJ2-3 TRBV12-5 CASGSGIAYTDTQYF TGTGCTAGTGGATCAGGGATAGCCTACACAGATACGCAGTATTTT
TRBD2 - TRBJ2-6 TRBV5-1 CASSLGLAGGVLSSGANVLTF TGCGCCAGCAGCTTGGGACTAGCGGGGGGAGTCTTAAGTTCTGGGGCCAACGTCCTGACTTTC
- - TRBJ1-6 TRBV6-5 CASSYRGVNNSPLHF TGTGCCAGCAGTTACCGGGGAGTCAATAATTCACCCCTCCACTTT
- - TRBJ2-6 TRBV10-3 CAISVRGSVSGANVLTF TGTGCCATCAGTGTGAGGGGGTCGGTCTCCGGGGCCAACGTCCTGACTTTC
TRBD1 - TRBJ1-4 TRBV5-6 CASSLTGQIEKLFF TGTGCCAGCAGCTTAACGGGACAGATTGAAAAACTGTTTTTT
TRBD2 once TRBJ2-3 TRBV5-1 CASSLEASGGLSTDTQYF TGCGCCAGCAGCTTGGAGGCTAGCGGGGGCCTTAGCACAGATACGCAGTATTTT
TRBD1 - TRBJ1-3 TRBV12-5 CASGGQGAFGNTIYF TGTGCTAGTGGGGGGCAGGGGGCATTTGGAAACACCATATATTTT
TRBD2 - TRBJ2-1 TRBV7-3 CASSVGLAKNNEQFF TGTGCCAGCAGCGTGGGACTAGCTAAAAACAATGAGCAGTTCTTC
TRBD1 - TRBJ2-7 TRBV7-8 CASSLDPRGLSSYEQYF TGTGCCAGCAGCTTAGATCCTAGGGGGCTGAGCTCCTACGAGCAGTACTTC
- - TRBJ2-3 TRBV5-4 CASSPDSKPTDTQYF TGTGCCAGCAGCCCGGACTCCAAACCCACAGATACGCAGTATTTT
- - TRBJ2-2 TRBV27 CASSSAGVVYGELFF TGTGCCAGCAGTTCCGCTGGAGTGGTATACGGGGAGCTGTTTTTT
- - TRBJ1-5 TRBV19 CASSTGSNQPQHF TGTGCCAGTAGTACAGGAAGCAATCAGCCCCAGCATTTT